This T cell receptor beta chain originates from a study of blood T cell repertoires in COVID-19. The CDR3 has 17 residues. CDR1 and CDR2 (germline): LNHNV, YYDKDF (reference sequence). After removal of 0 bases from V and 4 bases from J, the junction contained 8 bases not matched to a gene. Using immunoSEQ multiplex PCR, the repertoire was profiled, and TCRdb retains in-frame clones only, with some absent. This sample yields more than 95,000 clones, of which 91% are seen a single time; approximately 5.6% belongs to the top ten. The TCR sequence derives from a human donor in a cohort sampled during active COVID-19. The material sequenced was peripheral blood. The J gene is TRBJ1-3, the V gene TRBV15; 8 bases align to TRBD1. The CDR3 here is CATSRDYSGQGGNTIYF. CDR3 in DNA: TGTGCCACCAGCAGAGATTATTCCGGACAGGGCGGAAACACCATATATTTT.